This T cell receptor (beta chain) comes out of a study of blood T cell repertoires in COVID-19. CDR1 is MNHEY, CDR2 SVGAGI, per germline. Trimming removed 6 bases from V and 7 bases from J, with 10 bases in between. The CDR3 runs 12 residues. The method was immunoSEQ multiplex PCR; TCRdb's version includes in-frame clones alone and lacks a portion of them. The sample includes a few hundred thousand clones, around 83% seen only once; the top ten take approximately 5%. All enrollees were about 18 to 89 years old and from about 25 US areas. Participants' reported clinical history set cohort assignment. The V call is TRBV6-5, the J call TRBJ2-1; D is perhaps TRBD1 (6 bases). The source material was PBMCs or T cells enriched from blood (not recorded which). The clonotype was recovered from a woman between 50 and 59 years old who had recovered from COVID-19. The chain's CDR3 is CASSKRGNEQFF. The CDR3 DNA is TGTGCCAGCAGCAAGAGGGGGAATGAGCAGTTCTTC.